This TCR beta chain was recovered during a study of EBV T-cell therapy then PD-1 blockade in nasopharyngeal carcinoma. CDR3 length: 16 residues. The ends were cut back, 3 bases at V and 4 bases at J, with 15 bases in the middle. Looked up from germline, CDR1 is MGHRA and CDR2 is YSYEKL. Worth noting for this clone: The antigen is unknown.

The assay was immunoSEQ multiplex PCR, and TCRdb's table has in-frame clones only and misses some. Here the sample spans over 15,000 clones, 84% being singletons. Noted treatment: AdE1-LMPpoly-expanded autologous EBV-specific T-cell therapy followed by anti-PD-1 nivolumab. The receptor was isolated from a man aged 35-49 years with nasopharyngeal carcinoma. The sequenced sample was CD8+ T cells from blood, obtained at roughly day 35 from a patient whose treatment included autologous EBV-specific T cells and nivolumab. The genes are TRBV4-1 and TRBJ2-2; D is perhaps TRBD1 or TRBD2 (7 bases each). The CDR3 DNA is TGCGCCAGCAGCCACCCATCCAGGGGGGGCACCGGGGAGCTGTTTTTT. Translation gives CASSHPSRGGTGELFF.